The 6 T cell receptor beta chains given below trace back to one sample, sequenced in a study of human T cells and chemical hapten exposure. Described time point: patch test 1, 2 weeks after DPC sensitization. Treatment denoted: therapeutic diphenylcyclopropenone sensitization with weekly scalp DPC. TCRdb re-called the RACE reads through MiXCR, storing one row per CDR3 protein. The sample holds 85,000 or so distinct CDR3 sequences, roughly a tenth seen once. The starting material was whole blood, obtained in connection with sensitization to the hapten diphenylcyclopropenone (DPC). These receptors all come from a woman aged 45-59 years with alopecia areata. Some clones in this sample may be carry-over from other donors' samples.

Many counts were recorded for this clonotype. The rearrangement joins TRBV4-1 to TRBJ1-5; D possibly corresponds to TRBD1 (6 bases). The length of the CDR3 is 14 residues. The V end lost 6 bases, the J end lost 4 bases, and 13 bases lay between the germline ends. Germline CDR1 is MGHRA and CDR2 is YSYEKL. The CDR3 reads CASRAQGPNQPQHF. The CDR3 bases are TGCGCCAGCAGAGCCCAGGGGCCTAATCAGCCCCAGCATTTT.

The CDR3 sequence is CASSASTDYNEQFF. CDR3 DNA: TGTGCCAGCAGTGCCTCGACGGACTACAATGAGCAGTTCTTC. This sequence joins TRBV6-4 and TRBJ2-1, with D unresolved. The CDR3 runs 14 residues. In germline, CDR1 is MRHNA, CDR2 SNTAGT. Between the trimmed V and J ends, which lost 4 bases and 3 bases, there was a span of 10 bases.

The V call is TRBV28, the J call TRBJ2-7; D tentatively reads TRBD1 or TRBD2 (5 bases each). Trimming took 3 bases from V and 5 from J, leaving 17 bases between them. Germline values: CDR1 MDHEN, CDR2 SYDVKM. The CDR3 loop spans 15 amino acids. The CDR3 loop is CASSLLTGTFNEQYF. The DNA of the CDR3 is TGTGCCAGCAGTTTGTTGACCGGGACCTTTAACGAGCAGTACTTC.

This clonotype was seen a few times. The J gene is TRBJ1-5, the V gene TRBV29-1; unclear D gene. The CDR3 spans 12 residues. V was trimmed by 6 bases and J by 3 bases, leaving 9 bases between them. Germline V gene sequence: CDR1 SQVTM, CDR2 ANQGSEA. This CDR3 is CSVGLPNQPQHF. As DNA, the CDR3 is TGCAGCGTAGGACTGCCCAATCAGCCCCAGCATTTT.

This clonotype was seen at least ten times. V usage is TRBV7-9 and J usage is TRBJ2-3; 7 bases fit TRBD2. Germline assignment: CDR1 SEHNR and CDR2 FQNEAQ (reference sequence). With 3 bases clipped from V and 2 bases from J, the junction kept 8 bases outside the gene matches. The CDR3 contains 16 residues. The CDR3 is CASSLTSSGYTDTQYF. The CDR3 nucleotides read TGTGCCAGCAGCTTGACTTCTAGCGGATACACAGATACGCAGTATTTT.

In its sample, this clonotype was seen many times. The J gene is TRBJ2-2, the V gene TRBV30, with TRBD2 matching 11 bases. The V segment lost 0 bases and the J segment 1 base; nucleotides outside the gene matches: 7. CDR3 size: 18 residues. Germline CDR1 and CDR2: GTSNPN and SVGIG (reference sequence). The CDR3 bases are TGTGCCTGGAGTGTGAGACTAGCGGGAATTTTGAACACCGGGGAGCTGTTTTTT. This translates into CAWSVRLAGILNTGELFF.